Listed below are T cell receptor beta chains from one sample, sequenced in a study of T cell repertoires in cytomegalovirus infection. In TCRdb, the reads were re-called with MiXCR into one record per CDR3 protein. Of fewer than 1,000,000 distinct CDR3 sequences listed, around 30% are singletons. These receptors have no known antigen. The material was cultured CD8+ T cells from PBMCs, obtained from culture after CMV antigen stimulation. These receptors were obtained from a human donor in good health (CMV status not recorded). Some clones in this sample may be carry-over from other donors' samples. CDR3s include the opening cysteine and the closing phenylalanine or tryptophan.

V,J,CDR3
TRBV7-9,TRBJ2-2,CASSLETEITGELFF
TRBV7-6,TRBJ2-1,CASSFRRTQYNEQFF
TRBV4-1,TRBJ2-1,CASSQDRAGATYNEQFF
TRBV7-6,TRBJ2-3,CASSPGEGDTQYF
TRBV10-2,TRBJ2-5,CASSDRGPGRETQYF
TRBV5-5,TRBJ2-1,CASSLDSGASYNEQFF
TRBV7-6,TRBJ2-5,CASRNDPQETQYF
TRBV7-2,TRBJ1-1,CASSLGRTAEAFF
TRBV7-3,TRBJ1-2,CASSLTGPPTLTGYTF
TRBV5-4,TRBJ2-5,CASSLALAGDPQETQYF
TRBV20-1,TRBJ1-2,CSAQTSAKNYGYTF
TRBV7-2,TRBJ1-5,CASSLGRGPYSNQPQHF
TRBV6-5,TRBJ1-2,CASSYSSMNYGYTF
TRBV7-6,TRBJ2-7,CASSREQGLSSYEQYF
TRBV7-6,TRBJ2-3,CASSSGQRTDTQYF
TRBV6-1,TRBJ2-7,CASSEAWQPTYEQYF
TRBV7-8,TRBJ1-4,CASSDPTATNEKLFF
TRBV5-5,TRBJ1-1,CASSRTSEAFF
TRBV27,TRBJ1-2,CASSLSSGAGYGYTF
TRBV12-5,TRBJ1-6,CASGADLNDNSPLHF
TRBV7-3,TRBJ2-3,CASSFPQWTGATDTQYF
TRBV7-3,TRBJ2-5,CASSLRVGDTQETQYF
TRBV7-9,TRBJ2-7,CASSLAGAGYEQYF
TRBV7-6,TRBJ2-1,CASKGGSVDEQFF
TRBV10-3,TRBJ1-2,CAISEGWSNGHTF
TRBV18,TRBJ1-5,CVSSPPPEPFGSNQPQHF
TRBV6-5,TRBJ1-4,CASSPRRSYREKLFF
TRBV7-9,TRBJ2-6,CASSAGRRGTGANVLTF
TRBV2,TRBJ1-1,CASSEGHICFF